This TCR beta chain appears in the sequencing data of a study of blood T cell repertoires in COVID-19. Whole-study context: Samples representing acute and convalescent COVID-19 were sourced from the United States, Italy and Spain.

Cohorts were based on clinical histories the participants reported. In the original analysis: Reference gene primer amplification gave nucleated cell count estimates. Some clones are missing from TCRdb's copy, which holds only in-frame ones; the method was immunoSEQ multiplex PCR. That table furnishes V, J and clone size, whereas the DNA furnished D and trimming. The table includes over 350,000 clones, nearly 90% detected once. The receptor comes from a woman aged 18-29 years with acute COVID-19. Source material: PBMCs or T cells enriched from blood (not recorded which).

The CDR3 protein is CASSPSTGVVNQPQHF. In DNA form, the CDR3 reads TGTGCCAGCAGCCCGAGTACAGGGGTTGTCAATCAGCCCCAGCATTTT. This sequence joins TRBV7-2 and TRBJ1-5, with 7 bases fitting TRBD1. Germline assignment: CDR1 SGHTA and CDR2 FQGNSA. Trimming cost V 5 bases and J 3 bases; bases outside gene matches: 10. This CDR3 is 16 amino acids long.